This T cell receptor (beta chain) emerged from a study of beta chain features in type 1 diabetes. Worth noting for this clone: What it binds is not known.

Isolated RNA was reverse transcribed in full, so expressed TCRB transcripts were sequenced. The assay was immunoSEQ multiplex PCR, and TCRdb's table has in-frame clones only and misses some. In the table there are 250,000 to 350,000 clones, approximately 14% of which are singletons. Study-level findings and limits: Shortening that was moderate but significant affected the TCRB CDR3s of Type 1 diabetes patients in all four CD4+ subsets. Healthy donors had naive, central memory and Treg TCRB repertoires that appeared less similar than those seen among patients.

Input material: naive CD4+ T cells from blood. The receptor was isolated from a man aged 25-40 years with type 1 diabetes.

CDR3 coding DNA: TGTGCCAGCAGTTTATCGGTGAACACTGAAGCTTTCTTT. The encoded protein is CASSLSVNTEAFF. V and J are TRBV28 and TRBJ1-1; D remains unclear. The CDR3 runs to 13 residues. From germline, CDR1 is MDHEN and CDR2 SYDVKM. Trimming stripped 1 base from V and 0 bases from J, with 3 bases between. Looking up the rest from reference TRBV28 and TRBJ1-1 gives the full variable domain: DVKVTQSSRYLVKRTGEKVFLECVQDMDHENMFWYRQDPGLGLRLIYFSYDVKMKEKGDIPEGYSVSREKKERFSLILESASTNQTSMYLCASSLSVNTEAFFGQGTRLTVV.